These T cell receptor beta chains were read from a single sample in a study of blood T cell repertoires in COVID-19. TCRdb's copy holds only in-frame clones and misses some; the assay was immunoSEQ multiplex PCR. The top ten hold about 14% of the sample, which has fewer than 300,000 clones, 65% to 90% seen once. The sequencing sample was made of peripheral blood. These receptors all come from a human donor in a cohort sampled during active COVID-19. Both conserved end residues are part of each CDR3. The order of the fields is V gene, clone size, J gene, CDR3 length, D gene, CDR3 protein, CDR3 DNA. The D gene is left open where the match is weak. Clone sizes are given selectively: once, few, many, or a class where the clone is expanded.

V: TRBV7-2; size: -; J: TRBJ2-7; length: 15; D: TRBD1; CDR3: CASSLYPGQSYEQYF; DNA: TGTGCCAGCAGCTTATATCCGGGACAGAGCTACGAGCAGTACTTC
V: TRBV28; size: -; J: TRBJ2-7; length: 12; D: -; CDR3: CASSLQVLEQYF; DNA: TGTGCCAGCAGTCTACAGGTTCTCGAGCAGTACTTC
V: TRBV7-2; size: once; J: TRBJ2-5; length: 13; D: -; CDR3: CASSFGRGETQYF; DNA: TGTGCCAGCAGCTTTGGTCGCGGGGAGACCCAGTACTTC
V: TRBV14; size: -; J: TRBJ2-1; length: 16; D: TRBD2; CDR3: CASSRGVAGGHNEQFF; DNA: TGTGCCAGCAGCCGGGGGGTAGCGGGAGGTCACAATGAGCAGTTCTTC
V: TRBV5-1; size: -; J: TRBJ2-3; length: 16; D: TRBD2; CDR3: CASSPRLAGASRTQYF; DNA: TGCGCCAGCAGCCCTCGACTAGCGGGGGCCTCTCGGACGCAGTATTTT
V: TRBV20-1; size: -; J: TRBJ2-7; length: 9; D: -; CDR3: CSANYEQYF; DNA: TGCAGTGCCAATTACGAGCAGTACTTC
V: TRBV5-1; size: few; J: TRBJ1-1; length: 14; D: -; CDR3: CASTTVGMNTEAFF; DNA: TGCGCCAGCACAACCGTGGGCATGAACACTGAAGCTTTCTTT
V: TRBV3-1/TRBV3-2; size: few; J: TRBJ2-3; length: 20; D: TRBD2; CDR3: CASSQVPGTSGRGGTDTQYF; DNA: TGTGCCAGCAGCCAAGTCCCCGGGACTAGCGGGAGGGGTGGCACAGATACGCAGTATTTT
V: TRBV24-1; size: -; J: TRBJ2-3; length: 12; D: -; CDR3: CATSDFADTQYF; DNA: TGTGCCACCAGTGATTTCGCAGATACGCAGTATTTT
V: TRBV13; size: -; J: TRBJ1-1; length: 13; D: -; CDR3: CASSSRVGTEAFF; DNA: TGTGCCAGCAGCAGCAGGGTGGGCACTGAAGCTTTCTTT
V: TRBV6-5; size: -; J: TRBJ1-6; length: 13; D: -; CDR3: CASSYGHNSPLHF; DNA: TGTGCCAGCAGTTATGGCCATAATTCACCCCTCCACTTT
V: TRBV7-2; size: -; J: TRBJ2-1; length: 14; D: TRBD2; CDR3: CASSLSGRVGEQFF; DNA: TGTGCCAGCAGCTTAAGCGGGAGGGTGGGTGAGCAGTTCTTC
V: TRBV5-1; size: -; J: TRBJ1-1; length: 14; D: -; CDR3: CASSPTARGTEAFF; DNA: TGCGCCAGCAGCCCGACCGCCCGGGGAACTGAAGCTTTCTTT
V: TRBV6-5; size: -; J: TRBJ2-7; length: 11; D: -; CDR3: CASSYDGSLYF; DNA: TGTGCCAGCAGTTACGACGGGAGTCTGTACTTC
V: TRBV19; size: -; J: TRBJ2-2; length: 15; D: -; CDR3: CASQGAGDNTGELFF; DNA: TGTGCCAGTCAGGGGGCGGGAGACAACACCGGGGAGCTGTTTTTT
V: TRBV19; size: -; J: TRBJ1-4; length: 15; D: TRBD1; CDR3: CASSIEVSGTAKLFF; DNA: TGTGCCAGTAGTATTGAGGTTTCGGGGACAGCAAAACTGTTTTTT
V: TRBV3-1/TRBV3-2; size: -; J: TRBJ2-7; length: 15; D: -; CDR3: CASSPGVGYYYEQYF; DNA: TGTGCCAGCAGCCCAGGGGTGGGTTACTACTACGAGCAGTACTTC
V: TRBV15; size: -; J: TRBJ1-1; length: 18; D: -; CDR3: CATSRGTFGGALETEAFF; DNA: TGTGCCACCAGCAGAGGCACCTTTGGGGGCGCCTTGGAGACTGAAGCTTTCTTT
V: TRBV5-6; size: -; J: TRBJ1-3; length: 13; D: -; CDR3: CASGTYSGNTIYF; DNA: TGTGCCAGCGGGACTTACTCTGGAAACACCATATATTTT
V: TRBV7-3; size: once; J: TRBJ1-1; length: 13; D: TRBD1; CDR3: CASSLGQGLRAFF; DNA: TGTGCCAGCAGCCTCGGACAGGGTCTGCGGGCTTTCTTT
V: TRBV28; size: -; J: TRBJ1-1; length: 13; D: TRBD1; CDR3: CASSDRVPTEAFF; DNA: TGTGCCAGCAGCGACAGGGTCCCCACTGAAGCTTTCTTT
V: TRBV27; size: -; J: TRBJ2-2; length: 13; D: -; CDR3: CASSLRGGKKLFF; DNA: TGTGCCAGCAGTTTAAGGGGGGGCAAGAAGCTGTTTTTT
V: TRBV3-1/TRBV3-2; size: -; J: TRBJ1-2; length: 13; D: TRBD1; CDR3: CASSLLGTARYTF; DNA: TGTGCCAGCAGCCTTTTGGGGACAGCTCGCTACACCTTC
V: TRBV19; size: once; J: TRBJ2-1; length: 14; D: -; CDR3: CASANWGGYNEQFF; DNA: TGTGCCAGCGCCAATTGGGGAGGCTACAATGAGCAGTTCTTC
V: TRBV5-1; size: once; J: TRBJ2-1; length: 15; D: -; CDR3: CASSLDAGSYNEQFF; DNA: TGCGCCAGCAGCTTGGACGCGGGCTCCTACAATGAGCAGTTCTTC
V: TRBV5-6; size: -; J: TRBJ1-6; length: 14; D: TRBD1; CDR3: CASSLTGGRSPLHF; DNA: TGTGCCAGCAGCTTGACAGGGGGCCGTTCACCCCTCCACTTT